The source of this T cell receptor (beta chain) is a study of CD8 T cells in Susac syndrome (dated by TCRdb to about 2019). With regard to the full study: Repertoire sequencing was used to test whether CD8+ T cell activation and differentiation in Susac syndrome was antigen driven. The study compared CD8+ T cell repertoire clonality among 12 healthy donors, roughly 14 Susac syndrome patients and 15 multiple sclerosis patients. Findings and caveats that apply to the study as a whole: The TCR sequencing and HLA analysis was acknowledged to have included a relatively small number of individuals.

Peripheral blood CD8+ and CD4+ T cells from healthy donors, Susac syndrome patients and multiple sclerosis patients were profiled by high-throughput TCR beta sequencing. Treatment-naive patients with stable or active relapsing-remitting disease fulfilling revised McDonald criteria were used as multiple sclerosis controls. Bulk CD8+ and CD4+ T cells were purified magnetically by negative isolation, whereas CD8+ TEMRA cells were enriched by FACS. Blood was collected in EDTA tubes and processed within 24 hours, with PBMCs isolated through density gradient centrifugation. PBMCs intended for TCR sequencing were frozen in liquid nitrogen and were later thawed in a 37 degrees C water bath. The sorted or isolated CD4+, CD8+ and CD8+ TEMRA cells reached a purity of at least 90%. Turning to this clonotype: Its antigen is unknown. It has no much larger one-base neighbor in the sample; base qualities were not kept.

RNA was extracted with the RNeasy kit and 0.5 to 1 ug was reverse transcribed using random hexamers. TCR beta CDR3 regions were amplified with the immunoSEQ multiplex PCR assay covering 54 Vbeta and 13 Jbeta segments. Bias from PCR amplification was corrected by using a synthetic template baseline for primer optimization and for computational correction. The published analysis was carried out like this. Reads were annotated to V, D and J genes according to IMGT and were analyzed with immunoSEQ Analyzer, with only productive sequences retained. To calculate clonality, Shannon entropy was normalized by log2 of the number of productive unique sequences and then subtracted from one. For each patient and control, public and private clones were evaluated within the 100 most prevalent clones. A clone was defined as Susac-specific if it was absent from the healthy and MS cohorts, from roughly 990 published viral clones and from other ImmuneACCESS disease sequences. In TCRdb, the public reads were trimmed at Q25 with fastp and aligned with MiXCR, with productive beta chains retained. Entries that share a CDR3 protein sequence are merged under the most common genes and DNA. The V and J calls follow TCRdb's processing rather than the paper's. For this sample the table gives about 66,000 distinct CDR3 sequences, of which around 96% were detected only once. The ten most abundant clones make up roughly 0.55% of the sample.

The clonotype originates from a human donor with multiple sclerosis. Sequenced input: CD8+ T cells from PBMCs.

The CDR3 protein: CASTRWQGPYEQYF. The base sequence is TGTGCCAGCACCCGTTGGCAGGGCCCCTACGAGCAGTACTTC. The chain employs TRBV7-2 and TRBJ2-7; TRBD1 might be the D gene, on 5 matching bases. From the cysteine up to the phenylalanine, the CDR3 has a length of 14 residues. Of all the DNA, just the CDR3 is kept, 42 bases in frame from base 1. The germline V gene sets CDR1 to SGHTA and CDR2 to FQGNSA. V and J lose 7 bases and 2 bases, and a span of 15 bases separates them.